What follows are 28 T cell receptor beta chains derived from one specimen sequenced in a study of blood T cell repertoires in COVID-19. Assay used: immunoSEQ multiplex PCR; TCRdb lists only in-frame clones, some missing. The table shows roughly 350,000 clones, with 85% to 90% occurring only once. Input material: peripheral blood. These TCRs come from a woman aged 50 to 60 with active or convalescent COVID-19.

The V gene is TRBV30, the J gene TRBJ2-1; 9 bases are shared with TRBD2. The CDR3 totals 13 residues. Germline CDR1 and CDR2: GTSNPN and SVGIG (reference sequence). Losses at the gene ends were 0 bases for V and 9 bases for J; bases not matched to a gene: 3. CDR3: CAWSVQGLAEQFF. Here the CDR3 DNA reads TGTGCCTGGAGTGTACAGGGACTAGCTGAGCAGTTCTTC.

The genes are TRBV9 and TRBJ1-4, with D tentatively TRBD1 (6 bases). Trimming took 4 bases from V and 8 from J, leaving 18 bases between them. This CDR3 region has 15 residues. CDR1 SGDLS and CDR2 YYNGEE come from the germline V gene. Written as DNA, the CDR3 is TGTGCCAGCAGCAACATGGGGGGGCTCGGCGAAAAACTGTTTTTT. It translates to CASSNMGGLGEKLFF.

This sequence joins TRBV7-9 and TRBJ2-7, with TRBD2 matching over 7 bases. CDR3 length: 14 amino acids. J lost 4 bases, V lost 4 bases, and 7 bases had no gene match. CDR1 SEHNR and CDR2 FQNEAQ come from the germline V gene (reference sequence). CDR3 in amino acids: CASSSRTSRYEQYF. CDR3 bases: TGTGCCAGCAGCTCCAGGACTAGTAGGTACGAGCAGTACTTC.

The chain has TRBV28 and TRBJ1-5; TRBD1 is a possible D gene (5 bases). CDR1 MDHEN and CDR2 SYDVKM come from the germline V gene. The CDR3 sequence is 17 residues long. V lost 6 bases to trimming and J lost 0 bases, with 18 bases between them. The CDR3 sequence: CASSSTRQTSSNQPQHF. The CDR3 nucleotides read TGTGCCAGCAGCTCAACCAGACAGACAAGTAGCAATCAGCCCCAGCATTTT.

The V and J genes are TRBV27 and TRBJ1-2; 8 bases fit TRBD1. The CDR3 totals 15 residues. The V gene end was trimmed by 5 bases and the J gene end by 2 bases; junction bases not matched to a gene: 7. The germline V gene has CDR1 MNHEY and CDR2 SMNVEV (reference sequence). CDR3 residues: CASSTAGGANYGYTF. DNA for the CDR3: TGTGCCAGCAGTACCGCAGGGGGCGCAAACTATGGCTACACCTTC.

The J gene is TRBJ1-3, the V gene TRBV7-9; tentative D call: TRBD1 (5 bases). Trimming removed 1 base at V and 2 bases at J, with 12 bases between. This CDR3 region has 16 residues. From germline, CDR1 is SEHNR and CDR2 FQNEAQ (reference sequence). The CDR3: CASSLEGALTGNTIYF. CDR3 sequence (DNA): TGTGCCAGCAGCTTAGAAGGGGCCCTGACTGGAAACACCATATATTTT.

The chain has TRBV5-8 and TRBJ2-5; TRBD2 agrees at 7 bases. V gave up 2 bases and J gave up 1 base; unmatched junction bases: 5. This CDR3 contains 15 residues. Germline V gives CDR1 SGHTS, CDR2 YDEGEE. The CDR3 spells CASSFLGGGQETQYF. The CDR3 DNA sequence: TGTGCCAGCAGCTTCTTGGGGGGGGGCCAAGAGACCCAGTACTTC. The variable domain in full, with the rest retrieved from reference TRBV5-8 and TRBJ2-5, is EAGVTQSPTHLIKTRGQQATLRCSPISGHTSVYWYQQALGLGLQFLLWYDEGEERNRGNFPPRFSGRQFPNYSSELNVNALELEDSALYLCASSFLGGGQETQYFGPGTRLLVL.

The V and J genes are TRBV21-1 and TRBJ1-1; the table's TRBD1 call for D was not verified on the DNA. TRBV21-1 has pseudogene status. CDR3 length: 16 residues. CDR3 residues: CASSKAVTGVNTEAFF. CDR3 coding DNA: TGTGCCAGCAGCAAAGCCGTCACAGGGGTTAACACTGAAGCTTTCTTT.

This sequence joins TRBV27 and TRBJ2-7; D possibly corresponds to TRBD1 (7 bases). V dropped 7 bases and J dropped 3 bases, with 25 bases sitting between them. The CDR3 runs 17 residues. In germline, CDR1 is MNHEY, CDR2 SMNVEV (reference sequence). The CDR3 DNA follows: TGTGCCAGCACTAGAATCGGGACAGCCGGGAGAGGCTACGAGCAGTACTTC. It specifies CASTRIGTAGRGYEQYF.

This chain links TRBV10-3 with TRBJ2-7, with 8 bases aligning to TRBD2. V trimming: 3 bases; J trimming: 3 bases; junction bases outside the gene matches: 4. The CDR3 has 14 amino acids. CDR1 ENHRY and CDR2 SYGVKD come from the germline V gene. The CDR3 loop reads CAISDSGAHYEQYF. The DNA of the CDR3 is TGTGCCATCAGTGATAGCGGGGCTCACTACGAGCAGTACTTC.

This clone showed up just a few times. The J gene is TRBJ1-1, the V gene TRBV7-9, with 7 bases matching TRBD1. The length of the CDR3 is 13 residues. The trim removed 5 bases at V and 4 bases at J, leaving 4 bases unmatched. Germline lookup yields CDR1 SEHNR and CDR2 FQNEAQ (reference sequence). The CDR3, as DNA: TGTGCCAGCAGCCCGACAGGGCCCACTGAAGCTTTCTTT. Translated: CASSPTGPTEAFF.

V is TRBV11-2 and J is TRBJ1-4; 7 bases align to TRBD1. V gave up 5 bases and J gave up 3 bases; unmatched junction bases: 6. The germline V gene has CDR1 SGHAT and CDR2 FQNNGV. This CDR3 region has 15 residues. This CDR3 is CASSQRQGPNEKLFF. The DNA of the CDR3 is TGTGCCAGCAGCCAGAGACAGGGACCTAATGAAAAACTGTTTTTT.

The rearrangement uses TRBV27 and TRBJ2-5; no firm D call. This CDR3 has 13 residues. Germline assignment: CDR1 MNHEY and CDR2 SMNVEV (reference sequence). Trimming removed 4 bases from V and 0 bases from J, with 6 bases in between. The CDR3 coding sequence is TGTGCCAGCAGTTCCAGGTACCAAGAGACCCAGTACTTC. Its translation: CASSSRYQETQYF.

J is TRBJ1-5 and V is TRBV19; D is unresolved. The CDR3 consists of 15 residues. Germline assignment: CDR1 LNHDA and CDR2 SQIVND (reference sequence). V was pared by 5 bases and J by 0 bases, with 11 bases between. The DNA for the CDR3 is TGTGCCAGTAGTGCCTCGGACTATAGCAATCAGCCCCAGCATTTT. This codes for CASSASDYSNQPQHF.

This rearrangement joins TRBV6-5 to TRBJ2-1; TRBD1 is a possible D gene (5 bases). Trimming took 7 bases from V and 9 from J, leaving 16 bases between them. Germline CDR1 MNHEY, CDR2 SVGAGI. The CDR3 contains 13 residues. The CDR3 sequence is CASTMTGTGEQFF. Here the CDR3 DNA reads TGTGCCAGCACCATGACTGGCACAGGTGAGCAGTTCTTC.

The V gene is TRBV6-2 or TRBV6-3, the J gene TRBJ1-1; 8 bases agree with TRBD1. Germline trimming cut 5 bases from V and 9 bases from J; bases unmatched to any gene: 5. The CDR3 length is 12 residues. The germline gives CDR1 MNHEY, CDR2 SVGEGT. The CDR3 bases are TGTGCCAGCAGTAGTACAGGGGGTAAAGCTTTCTTT. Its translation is CASSSTGGKAFF.

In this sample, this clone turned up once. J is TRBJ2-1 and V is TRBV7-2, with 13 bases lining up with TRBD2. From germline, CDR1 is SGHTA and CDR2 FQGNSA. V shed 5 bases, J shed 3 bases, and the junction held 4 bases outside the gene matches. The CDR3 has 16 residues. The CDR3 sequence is CASSLRLAGGYNEQFF. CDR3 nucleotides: TGTGCCAGCAGCCTCAGACTAGCGGGGGGCTACAATGAGCAGTTCTTC.

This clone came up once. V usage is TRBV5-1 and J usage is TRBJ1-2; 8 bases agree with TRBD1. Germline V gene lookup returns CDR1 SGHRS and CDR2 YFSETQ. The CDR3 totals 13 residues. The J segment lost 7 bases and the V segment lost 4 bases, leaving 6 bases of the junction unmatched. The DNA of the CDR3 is TGCGCCAGCAGCGTCGGACAGGGTAGTGGCTACACCTTC. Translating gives CASSVGQGSGYTF. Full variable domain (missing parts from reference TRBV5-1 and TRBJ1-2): KAGVTQTPRYLIKTRGQQVTLSCSPISGHRSVSWYQQTPGQGLQFLFEYFSETQRNKGNFPGRFSGRQFSNSRSEMNVSTLELGDSALYLCASSVGQGSGYTFGSGTRLTVV.

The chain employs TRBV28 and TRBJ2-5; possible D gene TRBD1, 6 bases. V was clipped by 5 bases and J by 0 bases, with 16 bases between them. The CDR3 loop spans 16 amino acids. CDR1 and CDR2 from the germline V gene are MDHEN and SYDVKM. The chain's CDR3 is CASSPLSRGYQETQYF. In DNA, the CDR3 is TGTGCCAGCAGTCCCCTCTCTAGGGGGTACCAAGAGACCCAGTACTTC. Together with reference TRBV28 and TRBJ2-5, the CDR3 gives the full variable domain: DVKVTQSSRYLVKRTGEKVFLECVQDMDHENMFWYRQDPGLGLRLIYFSYDVKMKEKGDIPEGYSVSREKKERFSLILESASTNQTSMYLCASSPLSRGYQETQYFGPGTRLLVL.

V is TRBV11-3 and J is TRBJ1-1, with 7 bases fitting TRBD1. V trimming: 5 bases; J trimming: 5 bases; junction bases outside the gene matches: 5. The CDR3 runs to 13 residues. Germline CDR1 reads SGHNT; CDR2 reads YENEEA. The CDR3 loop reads CASSEGAGTEAFF. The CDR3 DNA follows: TGTGCCAGCAGCGAGGGGGCTGGTACTGAAGCTTTCTTT. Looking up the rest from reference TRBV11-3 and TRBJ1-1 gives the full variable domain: EAGVVQSPRYKIIEKKQPVAFWCNPISGHNTLYWYLQNLGQGPELLIRYENEEAVDDSQLPKDRFSAERLKGVDSTLKIQPAELGDSAVYLCASSEGAGTEAFFGQGTRLTVV.

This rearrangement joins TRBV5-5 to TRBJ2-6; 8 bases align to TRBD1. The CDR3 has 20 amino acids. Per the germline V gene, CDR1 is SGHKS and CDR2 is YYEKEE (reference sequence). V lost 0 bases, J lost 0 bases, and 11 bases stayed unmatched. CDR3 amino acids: CASSLAAPGTGHSGANVLTF. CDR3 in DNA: TGTGCCAGCAGCTTGGCTGCGCCCGGGACAGGCCACTCTGGGGCCAACGTCCTGACTTTC.

CDR3: CASSPQGANNQPQHF. The CDR3 region has the DNA TGTGCCAGCAGTCCCCAGGGGGCAAACAATCAGCCCCAGCATTTT. This chain links TRBV6-5 with TRBJ1-5, with 8 nucleotides matching TRBD1. Per germline, CDR1 MNHEY and CDR2 SVGAGI. The CDR3 spans 15 residues. Unmatched junction bases numbered 6, after V lost 5 bases and J lost 3 bases.

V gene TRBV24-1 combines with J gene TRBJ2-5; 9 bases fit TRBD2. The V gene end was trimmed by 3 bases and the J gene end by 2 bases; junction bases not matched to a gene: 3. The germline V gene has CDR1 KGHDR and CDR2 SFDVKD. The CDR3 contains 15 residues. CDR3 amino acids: CATSDPSGDQETQYF. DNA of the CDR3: TGTGCCACCAGTGATCCTAGCGGGGATCAAGAGACCCAGTACTTC.

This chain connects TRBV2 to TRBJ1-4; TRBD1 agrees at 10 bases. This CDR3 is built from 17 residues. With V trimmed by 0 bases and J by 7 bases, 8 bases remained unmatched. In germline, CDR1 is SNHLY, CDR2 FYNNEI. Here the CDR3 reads CASSEAGTGERGEKLFF. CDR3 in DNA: TGTGCCAGCAGTGAAGCGGGGACAGGGGAACGGGGTGAAAAACTGTTTTTT.

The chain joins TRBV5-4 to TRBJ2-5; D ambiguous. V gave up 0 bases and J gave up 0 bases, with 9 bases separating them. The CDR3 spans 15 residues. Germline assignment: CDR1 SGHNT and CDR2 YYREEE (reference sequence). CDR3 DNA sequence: TGTGCCAGCAGCTTGGACGTCAGGTACCAAGAGACCCAGTACTTC. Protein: CASSLDVRYQETQYF.

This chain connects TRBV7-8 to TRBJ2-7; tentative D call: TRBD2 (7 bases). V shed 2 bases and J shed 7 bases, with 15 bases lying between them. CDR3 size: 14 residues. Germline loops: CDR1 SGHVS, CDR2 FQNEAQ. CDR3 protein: CASSLPGGTGEQYF. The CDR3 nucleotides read TGTGCCAGCAGCTTACCGGGGGGCACGGGTGAGCAGTACTTC.

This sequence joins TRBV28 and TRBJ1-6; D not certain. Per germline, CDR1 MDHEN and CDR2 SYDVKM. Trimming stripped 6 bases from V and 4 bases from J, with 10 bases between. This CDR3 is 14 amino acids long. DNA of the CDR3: TGTGCCAGCAGCCCCGACGGGTATAATTCACCCCTCCACTTT. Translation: CASSPDGYNSPLHF. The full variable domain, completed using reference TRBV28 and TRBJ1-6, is DVKVTQSSRYLVKRTGEKVFLECVQDMDHENMFWYRQDPGLGLRLIYFSYDVKMKEKGDIPEGYSVSREKKERFSLILESASTNQTSMYLCASSPDGYNSPLHFGNGTRLTVT.

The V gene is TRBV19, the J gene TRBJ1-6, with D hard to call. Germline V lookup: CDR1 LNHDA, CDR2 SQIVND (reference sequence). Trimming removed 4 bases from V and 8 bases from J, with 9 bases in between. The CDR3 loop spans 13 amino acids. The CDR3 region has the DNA TGTGCCAGTAGTAATGATCGGGATTCACCCCTCCACTTT. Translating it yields CASSNDRDSPLHF.